The 23 T cell receptor beta chains listed next were all sequenced from one sample in a study of cytomegalovirus exposure and HLA in healthy donors. With 60 Vbeta and 13 Jbeta primers, the PCR was carried out. Clones were sequenced by immunoSEQ multiplex PCR, and TCRdb holds only the in-frame ones, with some missing. This sample has 200,000 to 250,000 clones; about 83% occur once, and the top ten carry 1.3%. Input material: PBMCs. These receptors were collected from a human donor in good health.

The V call is TRBV5-6, the J call TRBJ1-2; 10 bases fit TRBD1. The CDR3 is 14 residues long. Per germline, CDR1 SGHDT and CDR2 YYEEEE. With V trimmed by 0 bases and J by 7 bases, 3 bases remained unmatched. The CDR3 sequence: CASSLGQGAFGYTF. The CDR3 DNA reads TGTGCCAGCAGCTTGGGACAGGGGGCTTTTGGCTACACCTTC.

This clone was detected a few times. The chain couples TRBV6-9 to TRBJ1-4; perhaps TRBD1 as D (5 bases). The CDR3 has 12 residues. In germline, CDR1 is MNHGY, CDR2 SVAAGI. Deletions cut 5 bases from V and 5 bases from J, with 6 bases between. In nucleotides, the CDR3 is TGTGCCAGCAGTGCAGGGAATGAAAAACTGTTTTTT. It is translated as CASSAGNEKLFF.

The V gene is TRBV5-1, the J gene TRBJ2-5; the D gene is possibly TRBD1 (5 bases). The length of the CDR3 is 13 residues. V lost 0 bases and J lost 4, with 7 bases in between. Germline V gene lookup returns CDR1 SGHRS and CDR2 YFSETQ. CDR3 sequence reads: CASSLGQGETQYF. The CDR3 DNA sequence: TGCGCCAGCAGCTTGGGGCAGGGAGAGACCCAGTACTTC.

As regards this clone: This CDR3 is also generated by other DNA sequences in the sample. This rearrangement joins TRBV10-2 to TRBJ1-1; D unclear. The CDR3 has 13 residues. The V gene's germline CDR1 is WSHSY and CDR2 SAAADI. With 4 bases removed from V and 1 base from J, the gap between germline ends came to 7 bases. The CDR3 DNA sequence: TGCGCCAGCAGTGCAGGAGGGAACACTGAAGCTTTCTTT. This gives the protein CASSAGGNTEAFF.

V is TRBV5-1 and J is TRBJ1-2; D is unresolved. Between the trimmed V and J ends, which lost 4 bases and 1 base, there was a span of 8 bases. The CDR3 sequence is 13 residues long. In germline, CDR1 is SGHRS, CDR2 YFSETQ. CDR3 sequence reads: CASSGQLNYGYTF. The CDR3 DNA reads TGCGCCAGCAGCGGGCAGCTTAACTATGGCTACACCTTC. The whole variable domain, filled in from reference TRBV5-1 and TRBJ1-2, reads KAGVTQTPRYLIKTRGQQVTLSCSPISGHRSVSWYQQTPGQGLQFLFEYFSETQRNKGNFPGRFSGRQFSNSRSEMNVSTLELGDSALYLCASSGQLNYGYTFGSGTRLTVV.

The chain recombines TRBV4-1 with TRBJ2-1; 7 nucleotides match TRBD2. V gave up 4 bases and J gave up 1 base; unmatched junction bases: 4. The CDR3 is made up of 15 amino acids. Germline assignment: CDR1 MGHRA and CDR2 YSYEKL. CDR3 coding DNA: TGCGCCAGCAGCCCTAGCGGCTCATCCTACAATGAGCAGTTCTTC. Residues: CASSPSGSSYNEQFF.

This rearrangement joins TRBV6-6 to TRBJ2-7, with D possibly matching TRBD2 (6 bases). The germline CDR1 and CDR2 sequences are MNHNY and SVGAGI (reference sequence). V was clipped by 5 bases and J by 4 bases, with 12 bases between them. The CDR3 runs 13 residues. The CDR3 sequence is CASSPGGGYEQYF. In nucleotides, the CDR3 is TGTGCCAGCAGTCCTGGTGGAGGGTACGAGCAGTACTTC.

The V and J genes are TRBV5-1 and TRBJ2-1; no clear D. Germline-derived CDR1 and CDR2 are SGHRS and YFSETQ. This CDR3 comprises 11 residues. V lost 8 bases to trimming and J lost 5 bases, with 8 bases between them. CDR3 protein: CASSPNNEQFF. The CDR3 DNA follows: TGCGCCAGTTCACCTAACAATGAGCAGTTCTTC.

J is TRBJ2-1 and V is TRBV18, with 7 positions matching TRBD2. The CDR3 contains 15 residues. CDR1 and CDR2 (germline): KGHSH, LQKENI. V trimming: 0 bases; J trimming: 7 bases; junction bases outside the gene matches: 6. This chain's CDR3 is CASSPPTRRGNEQFF. In DNA, the CDR3 is TGTGCCAGCTCACCACCCACCCGGCGGGGGAATGAGCAGTTCTTC.

This clone is a singleton in its sample. The gene calls are TRBV21-1 and TRBJ1-2; the table's D gene call, TRBD1, was not cross checked with the DNA. TRBV21-1 is assigned pseudogene status. CDR3 size: 16 residues. The chain's CDR3 is CASSKAAGKSSYGYTF. CDR3 DNA: TGTGCCAGCAGCAAAGCGGCAGGGAAGTCGAGCTATGGCTACACCTTC.

The rearrangement links TRBV5-8 to TRBJ2-1; the match to TRBD1 covers 7 bases. The junction had 19 bases not matched to a gene; V was cut back by 2 bases and J by 5 bases. CDR3 length equals 19 residues. The germline CDR1 and CDR2 sequences are SGHTS and YDEGEE. The CDR3 sequence: CASSLTGWDSQILNNEQFF. DNA of the CDR3: TGTGCCAGCAGCTTAACCGGATGGGACAGCCAAATTTTAAACAATGAGCAGTTCTTC.

The chain recombines TRBV2 with TRBJ2-1, with a possible D match to TRBD2 (6 bases). The CDR3 length is 13 residues. Trimming stripped 5 bases from V and 4 bases from J, with 9 bases between. Germline CDR1 and CDR2: SNHLY and FYNNEI. This CDR3 is CASSWGEYNEQFF. The DNA for the CDR3 is TGTGCCAGCAGTTGGGGGGAGTACAATGAGCAGTTCTTC.

The chain has TRBV2 and TRBJ2-7; 7 bases agree with TRBD2. The CDR3 contains 15 residues. Losses at the gene ends were 5 bases for V and 2 bases for J; bases not matched to a gene: 9. Germline CDR1 is SNHLY and CDR2 is FYNNEI. Here the CDR3 DNA reads TGTGCCAGCAGTTCTGCAGCGGGATTACCCTACGAGCAGTACTTC. It codes for CASSSAAGLPYEQYF.

The rearrangement joins TRBV19 to TRBJ2-1; D is perhaps TRBD2 (6 bases). V shed 5 bases and J shed 8 bases, with 19 bases lying between them. The CDR3 extends over 15 amino acids. CDR1 and CDR2 (germline): LNHDA, SQIVND (reference sequence). The CDR3 loop reads CASSPSGWKGYEQFF. The CDR3 nucleotides read TGTGCCAGTAGTCCCAGCGGGTGGAAGGGTTATGAGCAGTTCTTC.

The rearrangement links TRBV27 to TRBJ2-7, with TRBD1 identical over 8 bases. There are 16 residues in the CDR3. Germline values: CDR1 MNHEY, CDR2 SMNVEV (reference sequence). The V gene end was trimmed by 5 bases and the J gene end by 6 bases; junction bases not matched to a gene: 15. In DNA form, the CDR3 reads TGTGCCAGCAGTCCCTGGACAGGGTCGGTCCCTCGCGAGCAGTACTTC. Translating gives CASSPWTGSVPREQYF.

The V gene is TRBV7-9, the J gene TRBJ2-7, with TRBD1 identical over 8 bases. The trim removed 6 bases at V and 6 bases at J, leaving 4 bases unmatched. Germline V gives CDR1 SEHNR, CDR2 FQNEAQ (reference sequence). The CDR3 extends over 12 amino acids. The CDR3: CASSSQGAEQYF. The CDR3 DNA follows: TGTGCCAGCAGTTCCCAGGGGGCCGAGCAGTACTTC.

The chain carries TRBV11-2 and TRBJ2-3; 9 bases agree with TRBD2. The CDR3 length is 14 residues. Germline V CDR1 and CDR2: SGHAT, FQNNGV. V was pared by 5 bases and J by 4 bases, with 4 bases of the junction left unmatched. CDR3 DNA: TGTGCCAGCAGCCCCCGACTAGCGGCAGATACGCAGTATTTT. This encodes CASSPRLAADTQYF.

This chain uses TRBV28 with TRBJ2-1, with D uncertain. Germline CDR1 MDHEN, CDR2 SYDVKM. The CDR3 extends over 15 amino acids. Trimming cost V 2 bases and J 0 bases, with 8 bases left between them. The CDR3 DNA is TGTGCCAGCAGTTTAGCGGCGAGCTCCTACAATGAGCAGTTCTTC. Amino acid sequence: CASSLAASSYNEQFF.

The rearrangement links TRBV30 to TRBJ2-5, with D perhaps matching TRBD2 (5 bases). The CDR3 length is 13 residues. V was cut by 2 bases and J by 5 bases, with 12 bases left in between. Germline loops: CDR1 GTSNPN, CDR2 SVGIG (reference sequence). This chain's CDR3 is CAWSLEAGETQYF. For the CDR3, the DNA is TGTGCCTGGAGTTTGGAGGCTGGGGAGACCCAGTACTTC.

The genes are TRBV6-5 and TRBJ2-7; D possibly corresponds to TRBD2 (6 bases). V lost 4 bases, J lost 3 bases, and 19 bases lay in between. Looked up from germline, CDR1 is MNHEY and CDR2 is SVGAGI. The CDR3 has 16 amino acids. The CDR3 reads CASSFQPGLVHYEQYF. CDR3 bases: TGTGCCAGCAGTTTCCAACCGGGACTCGTCCACTACGAGCAGTACTTC.

The gene calls are TRBV2 and TRBJ2-3; possible D gene TRBD2, 5 bases. V was cut by 7 bases and J by 8 bases, with 19 bases left in between. CDR1 SNHLY and CDR2 FYNNEI come from the germline V gene. The CDR3 sequence is 14 residues long. CDR3: CASTVGVMIPTQYF. The CDR3 DNA follows: TGTGCCAGCACCGTGGGAGTGATGATACCTACGCAGTATTTT. Based on the CDR3 plus reference TRBV2 and TRBJ2-3, the full variable domain is EPEVTQTPSHQVTQMGQEVILRCVPISNHLYFYWYRQILGQKVEFLVSFYNNEISEKSEIFDDQFSVERPDGSNFTLKIRSTKLEDSAMYFCASTVGVMIPTQYFGPGTRLTVL.

The chain is built from TRBV6-5 and TRBJ1-5; no clear D. Germline assignment: CDR1 MNHEY and CDR2 SVGAGI. The CDR3 runs 13 residues. V lost 0 bases and J 6 bases, leaving 6 bases between the germline ends. The DNA for the CDR3 is TGTGCCAGCAGTTACTCAGAGTTTCAGCCCCAGCATTTT. Its translation is CASSYSEFQPQHF.

Details on this clone: Other nucleotide sequences from this sample produce the same CDR3. The V gene is TRBV29-1, the J gene TRBJ2-7, with D tentatively TRBD1 (6 bases). The germline gives CDR1 SQVTM, CDR2 ANQGSEA. V shed 7 bases and J shed 6 bases, with 13 bases lying between them. This CDR3 is 11 amino acids long. The CDR3 protein is CSAPLGGEQYF. In DNA, the CDR3 is TGCAGCGCGCCCTTAGGGGGCGAGCAGTACTTC.